This section outlines one TCR beta chain sequence together with its context. Antigen specificity is unknown. Using immunoSEQ multiplex PCR, the repertoire was profiled, and TCRdb retains in-frame clones only, with some absent. The repertoire holds approximately 150,000 clones, with approximately 89% as singletons. The sample belongs to a study of T cell responses to AZD1222 COVID-19 vaccine. Study results and limitations: Reports indicate that nearly half of spike-specific TCRs are directed at unmutated variant regions.

The V end lost 9 bases, the J end lost 10 bases, and 22 bases lay between the germline ends. The CDR3 spans 15 residues. CDR1 and CDR2 (germline): MNHEY, SVGAGI. The chain employs TRBV6-5 and TRBJ1-6; TRBD1 might be the D (6 bases). This TCR came from an adult who received the AZD1222 COVID-19 vaccine. This specimen was peripheral blood, taken 28 days after the second AZD1222 dose. CDR3 nucleotides: TGTGCCAGGGGCGCGAGGAGGGAGGGGGAGTCACCCCTCCACTTT. It specifies CARGARREGESPLHF.